A single sample is the source of the 30 T cell receptor beta chains below, sequenced in a study of shared clonotypes between healthy human individuals (dated by TCRdb to between 2020 and 2021). Library prep was done by the immunoSEQ multiplex PCR assay. This immuneACCESS table, as held by TCRdb, lists in-frame sequences with V and J called but not all clones. Of the missing ones, under half trace to an unresolved V gene in checked studies; the others have no known cause. The sample table lists about 2 million clones, about 95% of them with a count of one. Around 1.1% of the sample is in the top ten clones. CD8 naive samples were obtained by positive selection for CCR7 among CD45RO-negative cells, yielding a CD45RA+CCR7+ population from which TemRA cells were excluded. The sequenced sample was naive CD8+ T cells sorted from blood. The cell subset or site label on this specimen signifies: CD45RA+CCR7+. The receptors derive from a man younger than 35 in good health.

The chain is built from TRBV9 and TRBJ2-2; 8 nucleotides agree with TRBD2. This CDR3 spans 16 amino acids. V trimming: 4 bases; J trimming: 8 bases; junction bases outside the gene matches: 13. Per germline, CDR1 SGDLS and CDR2 YYNGEE. CDR3: CASSPSGLPGGGELFF. The CDR3 nucleotides are TGTGCCAGCAGCCCCAGCGGGCTCCCGGGAGGGGGGGAGCTGTTTTTT.

The J gene is TRBJ2-1, the V gene TRBV12-5; 8 bases are shared with TRBD1. The CDR3 runs 16 residues. The germline CDR1 and CDR2 sequences are LGHNT and FRNRAP. V lost 6 bases, J lost 0 bases, and 7 bases stayed unmatched. The CDR3 coding sequence is TGTGCTAGTGGCCCGACAGGGGCAAGCTCCTACAATGAGCAGTTCTTC. Its protein product is CASGPTGASSYNEQFF.

The rearrangement joins TRBV15 to TRBJ1-1; no clear D. CDR3 size: 13 residues. The ends were cut back, 8 bases at V and 1 base at J, with 11 bases in the middle. The germline CDR1 and CDR2 sequences are LNHNV and YYDKDF (reference sequence). DNA of the CDR3: TGTGCCACCGGGAGACCAGAGAACACTGAAGCTTTCTTT. It codes for CATGRPENTEAFF.

This chain links TRBV5-1 with TRBJ2-7; weak D call: TRBD1 (6 bases). V was pared by 0 bases and J by 4 bases, with 11 bases between. Germline values: CDR1 SGHRS, CDR2 YFSETQ. CDR3 size: 14 residues. Written as DNA, the CDR3 is TGCGCCAGCAGCTTGGTCGCAGGGGAGTACGAGCAGTACTTC. This encodes CASSLVAGEYEQYF.

The chain links TRBV11-2 to TRBJ1-1, with TRBD1 matching over 11 bases. Losses at the gene ends were 5 bases for V and 5 bases for J; bases not matched to a gene: 4. CDR1 is SGHAT, CDR2 FQNNGV, per germline. The CDR3 length is 14 residues. In DNA form, the CDR3 reads TGTGCCAGCAGCCGCGGGACAGGGGGGACTGAAGCTTTCTTT. Translated: CASSRGTGGTEAFF. Looking up the rest from reference TRBV11-2 and TRBJ1-1 gives the full variable domain: EAGVAQSPRYKIIEKRQSVAFWCNPISGHATLYWYQQILGQGPKLLIQFQNNGVVDDSQLPKDRFSAERLKGVDSTLKIQPAKLEDSAVYLCASSRGTGGTEAFFGQGTRLTVV.

The rearrangement joins TRBV13 to TRBJ2-5; 9 bases align to TRBD1. Per germline, CDR1 PRHDT and CDR2 FYEKMQ (reference sequence). Trimming removed 5 bases from V and 5 bases from J; junction bases left unmatched: 9. This CDR3 is built from 15 residues. For the CDR3, the DNA is TGTGCCAGCAGCGATACAGGGGGCGCGATGGAGACCCAGTACTTC. This encodes CASSDTGGAMETQYF.

V and J are TRBV7-9 and TRBJ1-2; 7 bases are a match to TRBD1. CDR1 is SEHNR and CDR2 is FQNEAQ in the germline V gene (reference sequence). This CDR3 region has 15 residues. V shed 5 bases, J shed 3 bases, and the junction held 9 bases outside the gene matches. CDR3 sequence (DNA): TGTGCCAGCAGCCGTACGACAGGGACCGACTATGGCTACACCTTC. It translates to CASSRTTGTDYGYTF.

The chain combines TRBV19 with TRBJ1-4; D call uncertain. CDR3 size: 17 residues. The germline gives CDR1 LNHDA, CDR2 SQIVND (reference sequence). Trimming shortened V by 6 bases and J by 3 bases, and 20 bases separated the two germline ends. CDR3 coding DNA: TGTGCCAGTAGCCTCTCCCCGGCACCCGGACCTAATGAAAAACTGTTTTTT. It encodes CASSLSPAPGPNEKLFF. The full variable domain, rest sourced from reference TRBV19 and TRBJ1-4, is DGGITQSPKYLFRKEGQNVTLSCEQNLNHDAMYWYRQDPGQGLRLIYYSQIVNDFQKGDIAEGYSVSREKKESFPLTVTSAQKNPTAFYLCASSLSPAPGPNEKLFFGSGTQLSVL.

This clone was seen just once. At the DNA level, this CDR3 is encoded by other sequences in the same sample as well. V usage is TRBV13 and J usage is TRBJ2-7, with 11 positions matching TRBD1. Looked up from germline, CDR1 is PRHDT and CDR2 is FYEKMQ (reference sequence). The V gene end was trimmed by 5 bases and the J gene end by 3 bases; junction bases not matched to a gene: 6. The CDR3 consists of 15 residues. The CDR3 spells CASSPSGTGGYEQYF. In DNA form, the CDR3 reads TGTGCCAGCAGCCCTTCCGGGACAGGGGGCTACGAGCAGTACTTC.

The V and J genes are TRBV4-2 and TRBJ2-1; D call uncertain. Trimming shortened V by 3 bases and J by 1 base, and 10 bases separated the two germline ends. CDR3 length: 15 residues. Looked up from germline, CDR1 is LGHNA and CDR2 is YNFKEQ. CDR3 bases: TGTGCCAGCAGCCATCCAGCTGGGTCCTACAATGAGCAGTTCTTC. Protein sequence: CASSHPAGSYNEQFF.

This chain uses TRBV29-1 with TRBJ1-5; tentatively, D is TRBD1 (5 bases). CDR3 length: 16 residues. V was trimmed by 4 bases and J by 4 bases, leaving 20 bases between them. CDR1 and CDR2 from the germline V gene are SQVTM and ANQGSEA. The CDR3 DNA reads TGCAGCGTTGGTTGCGGGGACCGAGGTTTTAATCAGCCCCAGCATTTT. Its translation is CSVGCGDRGFNQPQHF. Full variable domain (missing parts from reference TRBV29-1 and TRBJ1-5): SAVISQKPSRDICQRGTSLTIQCQVDSQVTMMFWYRQQPGQSLTLIATANQGSEATYESGFVIDKFPISRPNLTFSTLTVSNMSPEDSSIYLCSVGCGDRGFNQPQHFGDGTRLSIL.

This CDR3 is CAISAGYSYEQYF. The CDR3 DNA is TGTGCCATCAGTGCTGGGTACTCCTACGAGCAGTACTTC. The chain combines TRBV10-3 with TRBJ2-7; D is ambiguous. Trimming took off 4 bases at V and 0 bases at J, with 7 bases between the two ends. CDR3 length: 13 residues. Germline CDR1 and CDR2: ENHRY and SYGVKD.

Details on this clone: Distinct nucleotide sequences in the sample also encode this CDR3. The chain uses TRBV28 and TRBJ1-1, with 8 bases lining up with TRBD1. In germline, CDR1 is MDHEN, CDR2 SYDVKM. The CDR3 contains 15 residues. V dropped 1 base and J dropped 2; count of bases not matched to a gene: 3. The CDR3 loop reads CASSLLQGANTEAFF. CDR3 DNA sequence: TGTGCCAGCAGTTTATTGCAGGGGGCAAACACTGAAGCTTTCTTT.

This sequence joins TRBV4-1 and TRBJ2-1, with TRBD2 matching over 7 bases. The germline CDR1 and CDR2 sequences are MGHRA and YSYEKL. The CDR3 has 15 amino acids. After removal of 1 base from V and 6 bases from J, the junction contained 6 bases not matched to a gene. CDR3 nucleotides: TGCGCCAGCAGCCAAGTGGGGGGGGGTCTCAATGAGCAGTTCTTC. It codes for CASSQVGGGLNEQFF.

V usage is TRBV5-1 and J usage is TRBJ1-1; D remains unclear. Deletions cut 5 bases from V and 1 base from J, with 12 bases between. Per germline, CDR1 SGHRS and CDR2 YFSETQ. CDR3 length: 14 residues. CDR3 region: CASRDGFENTEAFF. CDR3 nucleotide sequence: TGCGCCAGCAGGGATGGATTCGAGAACACTGAAGCTTTCTTT.

The chain uses TRBV4-1 and TRBJ1-4; weak D call: TRBD1 (6 bases). Germline CDR1 reads MGHRA; CDR2 reads YSYEKL. V gave up 2 bases and J gave up 8 bases, with 18 bases separating them. The CDR3 length is 16 residues. The CDR3 spells CASSQPGHGLKEKLFF. In DNA, the CDR3 is TGCGCCAGCAGCCAACCGGGACACGGTCTGAAGGAAAAACTGTTTTTT.

The chain has TRBV28 and TRBJ2-7; D remains ambiguous. The CDR3 runs 14 residues. From germline, CDR1 is MDHEN and CDR2 SYDVKM. V dropped 5 bases and J dropped 0 bases, with 11 bases sitting between them. The CDR3 is CASSGSRLSYEQYF. CDR3 DNA: TGTGCCAGCAGTGGATCCAGGCTCTCCTACGAGCAGTACTTC.

This chain joins TRBV12-5 and TRBJ2-1, with 9 bases fitting TRBD2. V trimming: 3 bases; J trimming: 8 bases; junction bases outside the gene matches: 5. The V gene's germline CDR1 is LGHNT and CDR2 FRNRAP. The CDR3 runs 14 residues. The CDR3 loop reads CASGFSGGRDEQFF. The CDR3 DNA is TGTGCTAGTGGTTTTAGCGGGGGTAGGGATGAGCAGTTCTTC. The full variable domain, rest sourced from reference TRBV12-5 and TRBJ2-1, is DARVTQTPRHKVTEMGQEVTMRCQPILGHNTVFWYRQTMMQGLELLAYFRNRAPLDDSGMPKDRFSAEMPDATLATLKIQPSEPRDSAVYFCASGFSGGRDEQFFGPGTRLTVL.

This chain joins TRBV6-1 and TRBJ1-4; 9 positions match TRBD1. V shed 5 bases and J 8 bases; nucleotides not matched to a gene: 3. The V gene's germline CDR1 is MNHNS and CDR2 SASEGT. CDR3 size: 13 residues. CDR3: CASSTTGGEKLFF. The CDR3 DNA reads as TGTGCCAGCAGTACGACAGGGGGGGAAAAACTGTTTTTT.

The rearrangement joins TRBV4-1 to TRBJ2-3; 9 positions agree with TRBD1. CDR3 length equals 18 residues. From germline, CDR1 is MGHRA and CDR2 YSYEKL. The V gene end was trimmed by 2 bases and the J gene end by 2 bases; junction bases not matched to a gene: 11. The CDR3 DNA is TGCGCCAGCAGCCAAATTATGGGGACAGGGACACACACAGATACGCAGTATTTT. Protein sequence: CASSQIMGTGTHTDTQYF.

V usage is TRBV7-2 and J usage is TRBJ2-2; D unclear. Trimming took off 4 bases at V and 4 bases at J, with 16 bases between the two ends. Germline CDR1 SGHTA, CDR2 FQGNSA. The CDR3 runs to 16 residues. The CDR3 DNA sequence: TGTGCCAGCAGCTACCCCAAAGTGACGGTCACCGGGGAGCTGTTTTTT. Translating gives CASSYPKVTVTGELFF.

A word on this clone: Additional DNA sequences in this sample encode the identical CDR3. The chain is built from TRBV27 and TRBJ2-7; a possible D gene is TRBD2 (5 bases). The CDR3 length is 13 residues. CDR1 MNHEY and CDR2 SMNVEV come from the germline V gene (reference sequence). V shed 2 bases and J shed 3 bases, with 8 bases lying between them. The CDR3 sequence is CASSLNGDYEQYF. CDR3 bases: TGTGCCAGCAGTTTAAACGGGGACTACGAGCAGTACTTC.

This chain connects TRBV27 to TRBJ1-1; D is possibly TRBD1 (5 bases). The CDR3 contains 11 residues. V shed 10 bases and J shed 8 bases, with 14 bases lying between them. Germline loops: CDR1 MNHEY, CDR2 SMNVEV (reference sequence). CDR3 sequence reads: CATSRGAEAFF. The CDR3 DNA reads TGTGCCACTTCCCGAGGGGCGGAAGCTTTCTTT.

The chain links TRBV6-1 to TRBJ2-2; D ambiguous. The CDR3 has 14 amino acids. Germline CDR1 MNHNS, CDR2 SASEGT. The ends were cut back, 2 bases at V and 5 bases at J, with 9 bases in the middle. CDR3 DNA sequence: TGTGCCAGCAGTGAACTTTCCTTAACCGGGGAGCTGTTTTTT. Its protein product is CASSELSLTGELFF.

This chain links TRBV9 with TRBJ1-2, with D possibly TRBD1 on 5 matching bases. The V end lost 0 bases, the J end lost 0 bases, and 9 bases lay between the germline ends. There are 15 residues in the CDR3. CDR1 is SGDLS, CDR2 YYNGEE, per germline. The CDR3 bases are TGTGCCAGCAGCGTAGAGGGACTTCCTAACTATGGCTACACCTTC. It translates to CASSVEGLPNYGYTF.

The genes are TRBV6-5 and TRBJ1-2, with D perhaps TRBD1 (6 bases). This CDR3 spans 14 amino acids. Germline loops: CDR1 MNHEY, CDR2 SVGAGI. V shed 1 base and J shed 8 bases, with 14 bases lying between them. The CDR3 DNA reads as TGTGCCAGCAGTTACTTTTCGCTGGGGGGCGGCTACACCTTC. Its translation: CASSYFSLGGGYTF.

The J gene is TRBJ2-2, the V gene TRBV15, with D unresolved. Trimming took 4 bases from V and 5 from J, leaving 11 bases between them. Germline CDR1 LNHNV, CDR2 YYDKDF (reference sequence). The CDR3 is 14 amino acids. CDR3: CATSKIVSTGELFF. The CDR3 coding sequence is TGTGCCACCAGCAAAATAGTTTCAACCGGGGAGCTGTTTTTT.

The rearrangement joins TRBV19 to TRBJ2-7; D might be TRBD1 or TRBD2, each matching 5 bases. Germline V lookup: CDR1 LNHDA, CDR2 SQIVND (reference sequence). The CDR3 runs 15 residues. Trimming removed 5 bases at V and 5 bases at J, with 19 bases between. The CDR3 DNA reads as TGTGCCAGTAGTCTTGCCGGGACCCCTCGCGACGAGCAGTACTTC. Amino acids: CASSLAGTPRDEQYF.

The CDR3 loop is CASSQGYYQGPNEQYF. As DNA, the CDR3 is TGTGCCAGCAGCCAAGGGTACTACCAGGGCCCAAATGAGCAGTACTTC. The rearrangement links TRBV4-2 to TRBJ2-7; the D gene is possibly TRBD1 (5 bases). The germline CDR1 and CDR2 sequences are LGHNA and YNFKEQ. V lost 1 base and J 7 bases, leaving 20 bases between the germline ends. CDR3 size: 16 residues.

This CDR3 is CASSNLGTGDGIYEQYF. The CDR3 coding sequence is TGTGCCAGTAGTAACCTCGGGACAGGGGATGGGATCTACGAGCAGTACTTC. The rearrangement joins TRBV19 to TRBJ2-7, with 10 bases lining up with TRBD1. V trimming: 4 bases; J trimming: 3 bases; junction bases outside the gene matches: 12. This CDR3 has 17 residues. Per germline, CDR1 LNHDA and CDR2 SQIVND (reference sequence).